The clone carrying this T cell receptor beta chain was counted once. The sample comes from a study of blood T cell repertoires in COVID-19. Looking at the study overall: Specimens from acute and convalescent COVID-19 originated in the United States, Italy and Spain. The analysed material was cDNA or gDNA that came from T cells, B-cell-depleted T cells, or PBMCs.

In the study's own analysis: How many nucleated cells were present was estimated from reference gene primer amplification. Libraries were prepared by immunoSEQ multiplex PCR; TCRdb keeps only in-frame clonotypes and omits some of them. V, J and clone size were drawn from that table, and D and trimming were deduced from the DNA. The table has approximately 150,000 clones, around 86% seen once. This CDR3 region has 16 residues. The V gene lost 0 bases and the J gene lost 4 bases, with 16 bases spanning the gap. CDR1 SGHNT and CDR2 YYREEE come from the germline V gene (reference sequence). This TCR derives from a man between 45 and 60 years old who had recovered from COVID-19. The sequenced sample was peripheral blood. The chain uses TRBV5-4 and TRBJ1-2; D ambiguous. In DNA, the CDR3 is TGTGCCAGCAGCTTGGAGGGCAGCCAAGCGGCCTATGGCTACACCTTC. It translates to CASSLEGSQAAYGYTF.